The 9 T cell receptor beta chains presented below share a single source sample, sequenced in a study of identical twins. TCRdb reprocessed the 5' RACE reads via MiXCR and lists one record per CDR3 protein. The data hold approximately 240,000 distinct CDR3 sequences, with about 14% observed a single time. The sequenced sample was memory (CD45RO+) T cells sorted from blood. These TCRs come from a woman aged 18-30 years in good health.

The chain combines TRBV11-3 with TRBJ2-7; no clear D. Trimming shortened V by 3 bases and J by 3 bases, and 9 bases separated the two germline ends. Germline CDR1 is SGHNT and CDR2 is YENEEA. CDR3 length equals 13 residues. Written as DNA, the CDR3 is TGTGCCAGCAGCTTTAGTCTTCACTACGAGCAGTACTTC. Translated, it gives CASSFSLHYEQYF.

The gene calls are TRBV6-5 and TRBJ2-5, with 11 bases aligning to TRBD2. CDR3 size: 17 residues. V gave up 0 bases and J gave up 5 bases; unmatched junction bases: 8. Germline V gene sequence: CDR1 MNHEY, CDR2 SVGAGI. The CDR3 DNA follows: TGTGCCAGCAGTTACTCGACTAGCGGGGCCCCCGGCGAGACCCAGTACTTC. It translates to CASSYSTSGAPGETQYF.

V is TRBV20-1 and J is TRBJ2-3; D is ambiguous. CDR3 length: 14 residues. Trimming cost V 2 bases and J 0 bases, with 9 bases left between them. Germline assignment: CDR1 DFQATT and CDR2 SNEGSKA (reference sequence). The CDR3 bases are TGCAGTGCTAGACAGCAATCTAGCACAGATACGCAGTATTTT. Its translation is CSARQQSSTDTQYF.

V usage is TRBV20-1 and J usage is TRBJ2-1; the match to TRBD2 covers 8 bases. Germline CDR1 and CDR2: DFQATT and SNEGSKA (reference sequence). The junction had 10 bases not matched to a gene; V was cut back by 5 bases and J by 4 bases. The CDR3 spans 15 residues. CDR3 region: CSAPTLQRGYNEQFF. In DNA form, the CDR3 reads TGCAGTGCTCCAACACTCCAGCGGGGGTACAATGAGCAGTTCTTC.

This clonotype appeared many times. The chain's CDR3 is CASRSQYYEQYF. CDR3 nucleotide sequence: TGCGCCAGCAGATCCCAATACTACGAGCAGTACTTC. J is TRBJ2-7 and V is TRBV5-1; D is ambiguous. This CDR3 spans 12 amino acids. Trimming stripped 5 bases from V and 3 bases from J, with 9 bases between. Germline V gene lookup returns CDR1 SGHRS and CDR2 YFSETQ.

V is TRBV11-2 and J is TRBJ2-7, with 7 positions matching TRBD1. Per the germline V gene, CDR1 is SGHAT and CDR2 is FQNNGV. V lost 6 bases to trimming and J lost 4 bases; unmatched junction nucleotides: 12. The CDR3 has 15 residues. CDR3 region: CASSWAQSGQYEQYF. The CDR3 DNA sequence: TGTGCCAGCAGTTGGGCTCAATCGGGACAGTACGAGCAGTACTTC.

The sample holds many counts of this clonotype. In nucleotides, the CDR3 is TGTGCCAGCAGTCTGAGGCAGGGAGACGAGACCCAGTACTTC. This encodes CASSLRQGDETQYF. V gene TRBV12-3 or TRBV12-4 combines with J gene TRBJ2-5; the D gene could be TRBD1 or TRBD2 (5 bases each). The CDR3 runs 14 residues. Trimming stripped 5 bases from V and 5 bases from J, with 15 bases between.

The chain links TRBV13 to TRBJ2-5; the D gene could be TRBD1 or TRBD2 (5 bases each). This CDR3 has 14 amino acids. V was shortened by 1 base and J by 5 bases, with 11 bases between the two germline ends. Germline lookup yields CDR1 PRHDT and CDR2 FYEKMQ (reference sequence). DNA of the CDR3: TGTGCCAGCAGCTTAGCGAGGGGCAGGGAGACCCAGTACTTC. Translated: CASSLARGRETQYF.

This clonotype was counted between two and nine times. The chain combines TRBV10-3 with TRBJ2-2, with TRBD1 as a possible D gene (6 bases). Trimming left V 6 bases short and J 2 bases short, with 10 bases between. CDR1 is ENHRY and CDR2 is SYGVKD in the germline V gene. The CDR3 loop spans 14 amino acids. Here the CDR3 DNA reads TGTGCCATCAGGGGGGCCTTCAACACCGGGGAGCTGTTTTTT. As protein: CAIRGAFNTGELFF.